What follows are 9 T cell receptor beta chains derived from one specimen sequenced in a study of T cell responses to AZD1222 COVID-19 vaccine. Profiled with immunoSEQ multiplex PCR; TCRdb holds only in-frame clones, not every one. The sample records more than 65,000 clones, approximately 83% being singletons. The source was peripheral blood, collected 28 days after the second AZD1222 dose. These receptors all come from an adult who received the AZD1222 COVID-19 vaccine.

This clone appeared a few times. The chain couples TRBV11-3 to TRBJ2-1, with 10 bases identical to TRBD2. The CDR3 loop spans 16 amino acids. Germline CDR1 is SGHNT and CDR2 is YENEEA. The J segment lost 6 bases and the V segment lost 3 bases, leaving 8 bases of the junction unmatched. Here the CDR3 DNA reads TGTGCCAGCAGCTTTTCCGGGACTAGCGATTCCAATGAGCAGTTCTTC. It encodes CASSFSGTSDSNEQFF. Full variable domain (missing parts from reference TRBV11-3 and TRBJ2-1): EAGVVQSPRYKIIEKKQPVAFWCNPISGHNTLYWYLQNLGQGPELLIRYENEEAVDDSQLPKDRFSAERLKGVDSTLKIQPAELGDSAVYLCASSFSGTSDSNEQFFGPGTRLTVL.

The chain is built from TRBV19 and TRBJ2-7, with 9 bases matching TRBD1. Per germline, CDR1 LNHDA and CDR2 SQIVND (reference sequence). This CDR3 contains 12 residues. Unmatched junction bases numbered 4, after V lost 7 bases and J lost 6 bases. CDR3 sequence (DNA): TGTGCCAGTAACACGGACAGGGGCGAGCAGTACTTC. Its protein product is CASNTDRGEQYF.

V and J are TRBV5-1 and TRBJ1-1; 9 bases align to TRBD1. V trimming: 2 bases; J trimming: 10 bases; junction bases outside the gene matches: 9. The CDR3 contains 14 residues. Germline-derived CDR1 and CDR2 are SGHRS and YFSETQ. CDR3 in DNA: TGCGCCAGCAGCTTTGAAGGGACAGGGAGCGGAGCTTTCTTT. Protein: CASSFEGTGSGAFF.

V gene TRBV7-3 combines with J gene TRBJ1-1; D is unclear. The V gene lost 4 bases and the J gene lost 4 bases, with 19 bases spanning the gap. CDR3 length: 16 amino acids. The germline V gene has CDR1 SGHTA and CDR2 FQGTGA. The CDR3 nucleotides read TGTGCCAGCAGCTCCAAGCGGGTAGGAGGGCTCACTGAAGCTTTCTTT. Translation gives CASSSKRVGGLTEAFF.

The chain joins TRBV19 to TRBJ1-1; 7 bases fit TRBD1. V was clipped by 5 bases and J by 3 bases; unmatched bases: 3. Germline V gene sequence: CDR1 LNHDA, CDR2 SQIVND (reference sequence). The CDR3 is 13 amino acids. Written as DNA, the CDR3 is TGTGCCAGTAGTTCAACAGGGGACACTGAAGCTTTCTTT. Encoded protein: CASSSTGDTEAFF.

CDR3 amino acids: CASSPGGVVTEAFF. The CDR3 DNA reads as TGTGCCAGCAGCCCAGGGGGGGTTGTCACTGAAGCTTTCTTT. The chain couples TRBV7-3 to TRBJ1-1, with TRBD1 matching 7 bases. V was pared by 5 bases and J by 4 bases, with 7 bases of the junction left unmatched. CDR1 is SGHTA and CDR2 is FQGTGA in the germline V gene. The CDR3 sequence is 14 residues long.

This chain joins TRBV28 and TRBJ2-1; 9 bases agree with TRBD2. Per the germline V gene, CDR1 is MDHEN and CDR2 is SYDVKM. J gave up 12 bases and V 2 bases, and 17 bases lay outside the gene matches. The CDR3 is made up of 17 amino acids. CDR3 nucleotides: TGTGCCAGCAGTTTACTCCTTACGAAAAGCGGGAGGTCCGCGCAGTTCTTC. It codes for CASSLLLTKSGRSAQFF.

The chain carries TRBV15 and TRBJ1-2, with a possible D match to TRBD1 (5 bases). This CDR3 region has 15 residues. Deletions cut 1 base from V and 8 bases from J, with 17 bases between. Germline CDR1 is LNHNV and CDR2 is YYDKDF (reference sequence). The DNA for the CDR3 is TGTGCCACCAGCAGAGCCCGGGGACTAGGACGAGGCTACACCTTC. This gives the protein CATSRARGLGRGYTF.

V gene TRBV7-2 combines with J gene TRBJ1-4; D not certain. The CDR3 is 16 residues long. Trimming took off 0 bases at V and 0 bases at J, with 8 bases between the two ends. The germline gives CDR1 SGHTA, CDR2 FQGNSA. In nucleotides, the CDR3 is TGTGCCAGCAGCTTAGCCCTCGGGCCAACTAATGAAAAACTGTTTTTT. Its translation is CASSLALGPTNEKLFF.